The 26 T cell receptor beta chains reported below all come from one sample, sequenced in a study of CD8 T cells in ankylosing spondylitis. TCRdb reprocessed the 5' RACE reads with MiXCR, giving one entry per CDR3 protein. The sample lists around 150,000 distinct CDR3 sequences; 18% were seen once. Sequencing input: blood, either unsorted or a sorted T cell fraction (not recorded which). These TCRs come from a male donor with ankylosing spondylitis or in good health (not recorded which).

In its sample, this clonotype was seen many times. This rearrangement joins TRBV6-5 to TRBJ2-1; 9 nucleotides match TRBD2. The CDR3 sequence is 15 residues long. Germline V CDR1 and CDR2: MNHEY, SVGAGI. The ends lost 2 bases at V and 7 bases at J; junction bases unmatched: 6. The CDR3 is CASSYRSGSGNEQFF. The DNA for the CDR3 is TGTGCCAGCAGTTACCGTAGCGGGAGTGGGAATGAGCAGTTCTTC.

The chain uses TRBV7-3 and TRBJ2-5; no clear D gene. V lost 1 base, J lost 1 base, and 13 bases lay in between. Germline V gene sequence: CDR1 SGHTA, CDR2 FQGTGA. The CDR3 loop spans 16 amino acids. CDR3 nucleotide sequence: TGTGCCAGCAGCTTAAATGGGCCGAGGATCCAAGAGACCCAGTACTTC. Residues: CASSLNGPRIQETQYF.

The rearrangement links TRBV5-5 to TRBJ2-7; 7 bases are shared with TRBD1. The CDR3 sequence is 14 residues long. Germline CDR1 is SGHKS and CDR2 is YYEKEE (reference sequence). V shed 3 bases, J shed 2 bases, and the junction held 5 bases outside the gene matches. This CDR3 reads CASSYRDRPYEQYF. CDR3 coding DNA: TGTGCCAGCAGCTACCGGGACAGACCCTACGAGCAGTACTTC.

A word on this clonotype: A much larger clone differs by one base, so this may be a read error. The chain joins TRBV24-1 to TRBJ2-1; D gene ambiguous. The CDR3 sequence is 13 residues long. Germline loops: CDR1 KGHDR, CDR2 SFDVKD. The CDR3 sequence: CTTSDLSYNEQFF. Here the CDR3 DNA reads TGTACCACCAGTGATTTGTCTTACAATGAGCAGTTCTTC.

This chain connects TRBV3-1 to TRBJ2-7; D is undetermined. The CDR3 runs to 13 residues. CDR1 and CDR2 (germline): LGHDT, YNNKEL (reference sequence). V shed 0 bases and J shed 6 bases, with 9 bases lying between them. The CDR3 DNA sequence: TGTGCCAGCAGCCAAGATTGGGGTCGCGAGCAGTACTTC. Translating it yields CASSQDWGREQYF.

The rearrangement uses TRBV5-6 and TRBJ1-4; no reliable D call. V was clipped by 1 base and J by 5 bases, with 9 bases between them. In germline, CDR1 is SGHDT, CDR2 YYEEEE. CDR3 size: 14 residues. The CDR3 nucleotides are TGTGCCAGCAGCTTGAGATCCCTCAATGAAAAACTGTTTTTT. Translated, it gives CASSLRSLNEKLFF.

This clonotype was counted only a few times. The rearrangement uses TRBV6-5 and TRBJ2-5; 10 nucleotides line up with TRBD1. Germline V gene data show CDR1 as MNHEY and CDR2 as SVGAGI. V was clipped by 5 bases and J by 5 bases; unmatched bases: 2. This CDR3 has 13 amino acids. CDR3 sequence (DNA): TGTGCCAGCAGTGGGACAGGGGCGGAGACCCAGTACTTC. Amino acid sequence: CASSGTGAETQYF.

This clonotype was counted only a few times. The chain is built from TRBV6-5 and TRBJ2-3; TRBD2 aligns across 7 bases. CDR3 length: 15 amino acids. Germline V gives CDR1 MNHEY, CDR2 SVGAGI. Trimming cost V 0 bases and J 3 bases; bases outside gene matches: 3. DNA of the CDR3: TGTGCCAGCAGTTACTCCCCTAGCGGTACAGATACGCAGTATTTT. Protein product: CASSYSPSGTDTQYF.

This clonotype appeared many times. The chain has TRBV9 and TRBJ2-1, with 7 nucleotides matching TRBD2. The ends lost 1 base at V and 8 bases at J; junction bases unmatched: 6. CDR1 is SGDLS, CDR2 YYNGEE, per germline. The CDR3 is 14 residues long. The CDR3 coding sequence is TGTGCCAGCAGCGTAACGGGAGGCTTGGATGAGCAGTTCTTC. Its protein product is CASSVTGGLDEQFF.

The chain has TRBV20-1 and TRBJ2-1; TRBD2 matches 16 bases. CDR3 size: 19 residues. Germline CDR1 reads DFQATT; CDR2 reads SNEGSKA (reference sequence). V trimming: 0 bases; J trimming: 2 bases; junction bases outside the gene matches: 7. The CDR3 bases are TGCAGTGCTAGAGATTCCGGGACTAGCGGGAGGGGGCCCTACAATGAGCAGTTCTTC. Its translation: CSARDSGTSGRGPYNEQFF.

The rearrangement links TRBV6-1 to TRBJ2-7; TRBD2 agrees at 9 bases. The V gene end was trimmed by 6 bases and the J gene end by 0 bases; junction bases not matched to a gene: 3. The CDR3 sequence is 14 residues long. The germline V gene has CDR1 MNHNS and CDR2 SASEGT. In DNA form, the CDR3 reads TGTGCCAGCAGACCTAGCGGGGACTCCTACGAGCAGTACTTC. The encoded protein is CASRPSGDSYEQYF.

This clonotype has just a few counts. The CDR3 bases are TGTGCCAGCAGTGGATATGACTCCCCGCGCGGGTACGAGCAGTACTTC. It yields the protein CASSGYDSPRGYEQYF. The V and J genes are TRBV28 and TRBJ2-7, with TRBD2 as a possible D gene (5 bases). The V gene's germline CDR1 is MDHEN and CDR2 SYDVKM. V lost 5 bases, J lost 4 bases, and 21 bases lay in between. The length of the CDR3 is 16 residues.

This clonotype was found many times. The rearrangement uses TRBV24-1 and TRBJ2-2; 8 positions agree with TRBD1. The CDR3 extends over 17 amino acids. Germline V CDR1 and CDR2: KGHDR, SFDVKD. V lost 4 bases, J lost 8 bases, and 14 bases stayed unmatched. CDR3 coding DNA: TGTGCCACCAGTGACGCTGACAGGGGATCACCAACGGGGGAGCTGTTTTTT. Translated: CATSDADRGSPTGELFF.

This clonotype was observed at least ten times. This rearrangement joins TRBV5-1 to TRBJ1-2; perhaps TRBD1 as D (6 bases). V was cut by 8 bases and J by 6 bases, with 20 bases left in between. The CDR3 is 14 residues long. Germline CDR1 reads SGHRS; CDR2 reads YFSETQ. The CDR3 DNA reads TGCGCCAGTACCGTTTCGGGCAGGGGTCATGGCTACACCTTC. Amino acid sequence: CASTVSGRGHGYTF.

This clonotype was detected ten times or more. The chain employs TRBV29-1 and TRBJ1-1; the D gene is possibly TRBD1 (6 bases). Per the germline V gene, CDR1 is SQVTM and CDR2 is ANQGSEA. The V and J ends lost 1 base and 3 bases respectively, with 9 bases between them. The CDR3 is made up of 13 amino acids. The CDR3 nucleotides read TGCAGCGTTGAAGCAGCAGGGGACACTGAAGCTTTCTTT. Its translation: CSVEAAGDTEAFF.

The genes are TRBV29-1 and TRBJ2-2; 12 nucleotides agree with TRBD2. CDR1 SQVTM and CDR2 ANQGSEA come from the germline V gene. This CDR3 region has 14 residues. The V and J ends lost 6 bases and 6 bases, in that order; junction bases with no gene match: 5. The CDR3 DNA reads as TGCAGCGTGGGGCTAGCGGGAGGGCCCGGGGAGCTGTTTTTT. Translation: CSVGLAGGPGELFF.

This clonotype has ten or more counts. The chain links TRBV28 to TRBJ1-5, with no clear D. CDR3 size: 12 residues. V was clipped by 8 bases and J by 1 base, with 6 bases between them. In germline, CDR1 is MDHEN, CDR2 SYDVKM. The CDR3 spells CASRQSNQPQHF. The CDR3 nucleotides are TGTGCCAGCCGCCAAAGCAATCAGCCCCAGCATTTT. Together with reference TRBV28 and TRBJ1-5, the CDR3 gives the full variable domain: DVKVTQSSRYLVKRTGEKVFLECVQDMDHENMFWYRQDPGLGLRLIYFSYDVKMKEKGDIPEGYSVSREKKERFSLILESASTNQTSMYLCASRQSNQPQHFGDGTRLSIL.

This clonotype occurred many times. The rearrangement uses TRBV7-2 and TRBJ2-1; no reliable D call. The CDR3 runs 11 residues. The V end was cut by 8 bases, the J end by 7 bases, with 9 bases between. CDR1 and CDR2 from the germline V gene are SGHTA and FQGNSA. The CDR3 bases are TGTGCCAGCTTAGCTTTTAATGAGCAGTTCTTC. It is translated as CASLAFNEQFF.

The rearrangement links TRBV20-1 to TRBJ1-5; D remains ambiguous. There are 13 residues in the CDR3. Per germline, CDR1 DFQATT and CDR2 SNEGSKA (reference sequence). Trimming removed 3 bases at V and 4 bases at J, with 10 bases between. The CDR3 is CSAREGRNQPQHF. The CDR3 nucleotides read TGCAGTGCTAGGGAGGGAAGGAATCAGCCCCAGCATTTT.

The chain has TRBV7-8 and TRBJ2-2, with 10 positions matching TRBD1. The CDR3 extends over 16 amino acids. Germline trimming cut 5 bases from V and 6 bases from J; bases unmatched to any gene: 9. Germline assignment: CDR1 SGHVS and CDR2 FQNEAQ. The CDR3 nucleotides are TGTGCCAGCAGCCCTAGGACAGGGGGTAGTGCCGGGGAGCTGTTTTTT. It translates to CASSPRTGGSAGELFF.

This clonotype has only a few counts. CDR3 bases: TGTGCCAGCAGTCAGGGGACTAGAAACTACGAGCAGTACTTC. It codes for CASSQGTRNYEQYF. J is TRBJ2-7 and V is TRBV5-5, with 8 bases aligning to TRBD2. CDR1 and CDR2 (germline): SGHKS, YYEKEE (reference sequence). The CDR3 runs 14 residues. The V gene end was trimmed by 5 bases and the J gene end by 3 bases; junction bases not matched to a gene: 7.

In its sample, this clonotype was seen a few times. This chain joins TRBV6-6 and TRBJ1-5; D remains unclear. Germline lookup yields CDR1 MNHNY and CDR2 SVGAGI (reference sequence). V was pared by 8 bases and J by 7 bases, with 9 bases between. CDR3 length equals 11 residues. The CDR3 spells CASGNSQPQHF. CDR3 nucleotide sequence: TGTGCCAGCGGCAACTCCCAGCCCCAGCATTTT.

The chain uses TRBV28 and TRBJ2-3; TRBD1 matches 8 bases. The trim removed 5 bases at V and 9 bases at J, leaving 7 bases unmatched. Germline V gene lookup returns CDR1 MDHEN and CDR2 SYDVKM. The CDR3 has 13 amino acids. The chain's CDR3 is CASSEYRGRTQYF. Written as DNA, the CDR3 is TGTGCCAGCAGTGAATACAGGGGGAGGACGCAGTATTTT.

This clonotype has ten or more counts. CDR3 nucleotide sequence: TGCAGTGCCCTGGAGACAGGATTGTTTGTAGCTTTCTTT. Its protein is CSALETGLFVAFF. This chain joins TRBV20-1 and TRBJ1-1; possible D gene TRBD1, 6 bases. V was clipped by 6 bases and J by 10 bases, with 21 bases between them. CDR1 and CDR2 (germline): DFQATT, SNEGSKA (reference sequence). This CDR3 spans 13 amino acids.

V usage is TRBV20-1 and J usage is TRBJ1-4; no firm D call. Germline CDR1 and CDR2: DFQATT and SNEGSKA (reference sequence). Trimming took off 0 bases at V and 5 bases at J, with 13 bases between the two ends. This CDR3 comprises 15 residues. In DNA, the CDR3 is TGCAGTGCTAGAGATTTGGAAAACGAAAATGAAAAACTGTTTTTT. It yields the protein CSARDLENENEKLFF.

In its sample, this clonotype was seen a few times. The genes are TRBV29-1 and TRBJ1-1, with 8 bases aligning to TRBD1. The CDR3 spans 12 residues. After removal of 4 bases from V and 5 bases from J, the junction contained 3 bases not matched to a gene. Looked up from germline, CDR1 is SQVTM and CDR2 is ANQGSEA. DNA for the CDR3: TGCAGCGTTGTGGACAGGGAAACTGAAGCTTTCTTT. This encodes CSVVDRETEAFF.